The source of this T cell receptor (beta chain) is a study of shared clonotypes between healthy human individuals. Points from the study as a whole: Donor scarcity curtailed the genetic and exposure-history diversity represented herein.

Assay used: immunoSEQ multiplex PCR; TCRdb lists only in-frame clones, some missing. The sample carries 550,000 to 850,000 clones, over 65% recorded once. Germline V CDR1 and CDR2: SGHRS, YFSETQ. With V trimmed by 5 bases and J by 1 base, 12 bases remained unmatched. This CDR3 region has 17 residues. Note on this clone: Its cognate antigen is unknown.

V usage is TRBV5-1 and J usage is TRBJ2-1, with 7 bases that match TRBD1. The clonotype was recovered from a woman in her twenties or thirties in good health. Sequencing input: memory CD4+ T cells sorted from blood. Regarding subset: CD45RA-negative fraction. CDR3 DNA: TGCGCCAGCAGACAGGTTTACAGGGGCCCTTCCTACAATGAGCAGTTCTTC. Its translation: CASRQVYRGPSYNEQFF.